Below are 19 T cell receptor beta chains sequenced from a single sample in a study of OX40 agonist ivuxolimab in advanced cancers. Libraries were prepared by immunoSEQ multiplex PCR; TCRdb keeps only in-frame clonotypes and omits some of them. The sample comprises about 35,000 clones, nearly 85% of which are singletons, and less than 25% rests with the top ten. The input for sequencing was CD4+ or CD8+ T cells sorted from blood, taken in a trial of the OX40 agonist ivuxolimab. These receptor sequences come from an adult with an advanced solid tumor such as melanoma, head and neck, liver or kidney cancer.

This rearrangement joins TRBV21-1 to TRBJ1-4. TRBV21-1 is a listed pseudogene. The CDR3 is made up of 16 amino acids. The CDR3 here is CASSKALERDDEKLFF. As DNA, the CDR3 is TGTGCCAGCAGCAAAGCGCTGGAGAGGGATGATGAAAAACTGTTTTTT.

J is TRBJ2-1 and V is TRBV11-2; no definite D call. Germline-derived CDR1 and CDR2 are SGHAT and FQNNGV. Trimming removed 4 bases at V and 4 bases at J, with 8 bases between. The CDR3 loop spans 13 amino acids. This chain's CDR3 is CASSSQGYNEQFF. The CDR3 region has the DNA TGTGCCAGCAGCTCACAAGGTTACAATGAGCAGTTCTTC. The entire variable domain, with the rest obtained from reference TRBV11-2 and TRBJ2-1, is as follows: EAGVAQSPRYKIIEKRQSVAFWCNPISGHATLYWYQQILGQGPKLLIQFQNNGVVDDSQLPKDRFSAERLKGVDSTLKIQPAKLEDSAVYLCASSSQGYNEQFFGPGTRLTVL.

V usage is TRBV5-1 and J usage is TRBJ2-3, with TRBD1 matching 9 bases. This CDR3 is built from 16 residues. With 0 bases clipped from V and 0 bases from J, the junction kept 2 bases outside the gene matches. From germline, CDR1 is SGHRS and CDR2 YFSETQ. The chain's CDR3 is CASSLGDRESTDTQYF. CDR3 nucleotides: TGCGCCAGCAGCTTGGGGGACAGGGAGAGCACAGATACGCAGTATTTT.

This chain connects TRBV27 to TRBJ2-3; D possibly corresponds to TRBD2 (5 bases). The V gene's germline CDR1 is MNHEY and CDR2 SMNVEV (reference sequence). The CDR3 has 18 amino acids. The germline V and J ends were trimmed by 1 base and 0 bases, with 17 bases remaining between them. Here the CDR3 DNA reads TGTGCCAGCAGTTTATTGGGCGGACTGCGCCCTAGCACAGATACGCAGTATTTT. This sequence encodes CASSLLGGLRPSTDTQYF.

The chain couples TRBV11-2 to TRBJ1-1, with D perhaps matching TRBD1 (5 bases). Germline V CDR1 and CDR2: SGHAT, FQNNGV. CDR3 length equals 16 residues. The V end lost 2 bases, the J end lost 3 bases, and 16 bases lay between the germline ends. Here the CDR3 reads CASSLWEGQGYTEAFF. In nucleotides, the CDR3 is TGTGCCAGCAGCTTATGGGAGGGGCAGGGTTACACTGAAGCTTTCTTT.

V and J are TRBV19 and TRBJ2-5; 8 bases fit TRBD1. From germline, CDR1 is LNHDA and CDR2 SQIVND (reference sequence). The CDR3 loop spans 14 amino acids. The trim removed 6 bases at V and 2 bases at J, leaving 5 bases unmatched. CDR3 bases: TGTGCCAGTAGCCGGGACAGGACGCAAGAGACCCAGTACTTC. Translated, it gives CASSRDRTQETQYF.

V and J are TRBV4-1 and TRBJ2-1; 12 bases line up with TRBD2. The CDR3 is 16 residues long. Germline values: CDR1 MGHRA, CDR2 YSYEKL. Germline trimming cut 1 base from V and 7 bases from J; bases unmatched to any gene: 5. CDR3 residues: CASSQATSGRGNEQFF. CDR3 sequence (DNA): TGCGCCAGCAGCCAAGCGACTAGCGGGAGAGGGAATGAGCAGTTCTTC.

This clone is labeled medium-sized (0.01 to 0.1%). The chain carries TRBV7-3 and TRBJ2-2; TRBD2 is a possible D gene (6 bases). The V gene lost 4 bases and the J gene lost 6 bases, with 15 bases spanning the gap. The CDR3 is made up of 15 amino acids. Looked up from germline, CDR1 is SGHTA and CDR2 is FQGTGA. The CDR3 loop reads CASSSPAGRAGELFF. The CDR3 nucleotides read TGTGCCAGCAGCTCCCCTGCGGGAAGGGCCGGGGAGCTGTTTTTT.

The chain uses TRBV28 and TRBJ2-7; TRBD1 might be the D (6 bases). In germline, CDR1 is MDHEN, CDR2 SYDVKM. V was clipped by 5 bases and J by 1 base, with 15 bases between them. The length of the CDR3 is 15 residues. The CDR3 DNA sequence: TGTGCCAGCAGTCTACGCGTGGACAGTTCCTACGAGCAGTACTTC. This codes for CASSLRVDSSYEQYF.

The rearrangement links TRBV14 to TRBJ2-5; D not resolved. The CDR3 sequence is 14 residues long. Germline values: CDR1 SGHDN, CDR2 FVKESK. Trimming took 1 base from V and 5 from J, leaving 11 bases between them. DNA of the CDR3: TGTGCCAGCAGCCAAGGACGGCTCGGGGAGACCCAGTACTTC. This translates into CASSQGRLGETQYF.

The J gene is TRBJ2-1, the V gene TRBV7-2; the match to TRBD2 covers 11 bases. This CDR3 has 16 amino acids. J was trimmed by 4 bases and V by 4 bases; bases with no gene match: 6. Germline V gives CDR1 SGHTA, CDR2 FQGNSA. This chain's CDR3 is CASSSMTSGVYNEQFF. In DNA form, the CDR3 reads TGTGCCAGCAGCTCCATGACTAGCGGGGTGTACAATGAGCAGTTCTTC.

This chain links TRBV5-1 with TRBJ1-2; D gene ambiguous. The CDR3 length is 14 residues. Looked up from germline, CDR1 is SGHRS and CDR2 is YFSETQ. V was cut by 6 bases and J by 8 bases, with 20 bases left in between. CDR3 protein: CASNSQPGAGGYTF. CDR3 DNA sequence: TGCGCCAGCAATTCTCAACCGGGAGCGGGGGGCTACACCTTC. Full variable domain (missing parts from reference TRBV5-1 and TRBJ1-2): KAGVTQTPRYLIKTRGQQVTLSCSPISGHRSVSWYQQTPGQGLQFLFEYFSETQRNKGNFPGRFSGRQFSNSRSEMNVSTLELGDSALYLCASNSQPGAGGYTFGSGTRLTVV.

This sequence joins TRBV11-2 and TRBJ2-3; D assignment may be TRBD1 or TRBD2 (6 bases each). Deletions cut 1 base from V and 14 bases from J, with 13 bases between. The CDR3 totals 12 residues. The V gene's germline CDR1 is SGHAT and CDR2 FQNNGV. CDR3 bases: TGTGCCAGCAGCTTAGGAGGGGGGTGGTTGTATTTT. Its translation is CASSLGGGWLYF.

This clone was counted a single time. V and J are TRBV9 and TRBJ2-5; D call uncertain. CDR3 length: 15 amino acids. Germline V gives CDR1 SGDLS, CDR2 YYNGEE. V was cut by 0 bases and J by 10 bases, with 19 bases left in between. CDR3 in DNA: TGTGCCAGCAGCGTAGGAAGGGCCAGTCTCGATGACCAGTACTTC. Its translation: CASSVGRASLDDQYF.

The table lists this clone with a count of one. The rearrangement joins TRBV19 to TRBJ2-2; D possibly uses TRBD1 or TRBD2 (5 bases each). Trimming took off 5 bases at V and 7 bases at J, with 14 bases between the two ends. This CDR3 spans 14 amino acids. The germline V gene has CDR1 LNHDA and CDR2 SQIVND (reference sequence). In DNA form, the CDR3 reads TGTGCCAGTAGTCCTGGGACCTCTAACGGGGAGCTGTTTTTT. Protein product: CASSPGTSNGELFF. The entire variable domain, with the rest obtained from reference TRBV19 and TRBJ2-2, is as follows: DGGITQSPKYLFRKEGQNVTLSCEQNLNHDAMYWYRQDPGQGLRLIYYSQIVNDFQKGDIAEGYSVSREKKESFPLTVTSAQKNPTAFYLCASSPGTSNGELFFGEGSRLTVL.

The chain is built from TRBV7-6 and TRBJ2-3; 7 bases match TRBD2. The length of the CDR3 is 15 residues. Germline CDR1 reads SGHVS; CDR2 reads FNYEAQ. V gave up 4 bases and J gave up 1 base; unmatched junction bases: 5. In DNA form, the CDR3 reads TGTGCCAGCAGCTCACCGGGACTACGCACAGATACGCAGTATTTT. Amino acids: CASSSPGLRTDTQYF.

This clone has a single count. The chain links TRBV7-9 to TRBJ2-1; D is possibly TRBD2 (6 bases). The CDR3 is 15 residues long. The V gene's germline CDR1 is SEHNR and CDR2 FQNEAQ (reference sequence). Trimming cost V 0 bases and J 2 bases, with 8 bases left between them. CDR3 residues: CASSLALAPYNEQFF. The CDR3 bases are TGTGCCAGCAGCTTAGCACTAGCCCCCTACAATGAGCAGTTCTTC.

This clone was seen a handful of times. V is TRBV19 and J is TRBJ1-1; TRBD1 might be the D (5 bases). V was trimmed by 10 bases and J by 5 bases, leaving 11 bases between them. The CDR3 contains 11 residues. Germline-derived CDR1 and CDR2 are LNHDA and SQIVND (reference sequence). CDR3 DNA: TGTGCCACCTTAGCAGGGACTGAAGCTTTCTTT. Protein sequence: CATLAGTEAFF.

The chain carries TRBV7-9 and TRBJ2-7; 8 nucleotides match TRBD1. The germline gives CDR1 SEHNR, CDR2 FQNEAQ (reference sequence). V lost 4 bases, J lost 4 bases, and 6 bases stayed unmatched. The CDR3 length is 14 residues. The CDR3 loop reads CASSSSQGAYEQYF. Written as DNA, the CDR3 is TGTGCCAGCAGCTCCAGCCAGGGGGCTTACGAGCAGTACTTC.